The next 8 T cell receptor beta chains were all read from a single sample in a study of blood T cell repertoires in COVID-19. The data were produced by immunoSEQ multiplex PCR, yet TCRdb's version contains in-frame clones alone and is incomplete. The repertoire holds roughly 100,000 clones, with 78% as singletons. The source material was peripheral blood. These receptors were taken from a man aged 55 to 70 with active or convalescent COVID-19.

This clone has a single count. This chain connects TRBV7-6 to TRBJ1-1, with TRBD1 as a possible D gene (5 bases). Germline CDR1 is SGHVS and CDR2 is FNYEAQ. Trimming left V 4 bases short and J 3 bases short, with 24 bases between. The CDR3 loop spans 18 amino acids. The CDR3 DNA reads TGTGCCAGCAGCTCTGTACGTTTCTCTCAGGGCCATTACACTGAAGCTTTCTTT. This encodes CASSSVRFSQGHYTEAFF.

J is TRBJ2-3 and V is TRBV7-9, with D possibly TRBD1 on 6 matching bases. Trimming cost V 4 bases and J 5 bases, with 19 bases left between them. Germline assignment: CDR1 SEHNR and CDR2 FQNEAQ (reference sequence). The CDR3 spans 16 residues. DNA of the CDR3: TGTGCCAGCAGCTCGGGCGGATACAGGGCGGGAGATACGCAGTATTTT. It yields the protein CASSSGGYRAGDTQYF. Supplemented by reference TRBV7-9 and TRBJ2-3, the full variable domain reads DTGVSQNPRHKITKRGQNVTFRCDPISEHNRLYWYRQTLGQGPEFLTYFQNEAQLEKSRLLSDRFSAERPKGSFSTLEIQRTEQGDSAMYLCASSSGGYRAGDTQYFGPGTRLTVL.

J is TRBJ2-1 and V is TRBV2; 11 positions match TRBD2. Germline assignment: CDR1 SNHLY and CDR2 FYNNEI. The V segment lost 6 bases and the J segment 3 bases; nucleotides outside the gene matches: 4. The CDR3 extends over 15 amino acids. Written as DNA, the CDR3 is TGTGCCAGCAGGGAGACTAGCGGGAACTACAATGAGCAGTTCTTC. This sequence encodes CASRETSGNYNEQFF.

The gene calls are TRBV7-9 and TRBJ2-1, with 9 bases that match TRBD2. Germline V gene data show CDR1 as SEHNR and CDR2 as FQNEAQ (reference sequence). This CDR3 spans 17 amino acids. The V gene end was trimmed by 5 bases and the J gene end by 8 bases; junction bases not matched to a gene: 16. Here the CDR3 DNA reads TGTGCCAGCAGCCGAATTCGAGGTAGCGGGAGTCGTGATGAGCAGTTCTTC. This gives the protein CASSRIRGSGSRDEQFF.

The chain joins TRBV18 to TRBJ2-5, with 9 bases fitting TRBD1. The V gene end was trimmed by 1 base and the J gene end by 4 bases; junction bases not matched to a gene: 4. The CDR3 is 15 residues long. CDR1 KGHSH and CDR2 LQKENI come from the germline V gene. The CDR3 DNA reads as TGTGCCAGCTCACCACAAACAGGGGGCGCAGAGACCCAGTACTTC. It translates to CASSPQTGGAETQYF.

V usage is TRBV11-3 and J usage is TRBJ2-2, with TRBD2 matching 8 bases. J gave up 6 bases and V 5 bases, and 2 bases lay outside the gene matches. Germline V CDR1 and CDR2: SGHNT, YENEEA. This CDR3 is built from 13 residues. The CDR3 loop reads CASSLGGAGELFF. In nucleotides, the CDR3 is TGTGCCAGCAGCCTCGGGGGGGCCGGGGAGCTGTTTTTT. The full variable domain, completed using reference TRBV11-3 and TRBJ2-2, is EAGVVQSPRYKIIEKKQPVAFWCNPISGHNTLYWYLQNLGQGPELLIRYENEEAVDDSQLPKDRFSAERLKGVDSTLKIQPAELGDSAVYLCASSLGGAGELFFGEGSRLTVL.

This clone was counted a few times. The genes are TRBV21-1 and TRBJ2-5; the table's D call, TRBD2, was not checked against the DNA. TRBV21-1 is noted as a pseudogene. The CDR3 is made up of 20 amino acids. The CDR3 nucleotides are TGTGCCAGCAGCAAAGCGCCCGGGACTAGCGGGAGATCTGGTGAAGAGACCCAGTACTTC. Translating it yields CASSKAPGTSGRSGEETQYF.

CDR3: CASSPQGDQYF. DNA of the CDR3: TGTGCCAGCTCACCTCAGGGGGACCAGTACTTC. J is TRBJ2-5 and V is TRBV18, with TRBD1 matching 7 bases. Germline V gene data show CDR1 as KGHSH and CDR2 as LQKENI. This CDR3 is 11 amino acids long. The V and J ends lost 3 bases and 10 bases, in that order; junction bases with no gene match: 2.